This TCR beta chain appears in the sequencing data of a study of siplizumab effects on memory and regulatory T cells. Study outcomes and limitations: Siplizumab significantly lowered the alloreactive sequences that could be traced to unstimulated CD4+ memory cells. Unstimulated subset assignment was obtained for only a minor fraction of alloreactive clones. A mean of about 62% of mappable alloreactive CD4+ clones were Treg-derived with siplizumab, compared with less than 30% in controls. Naive T cells, seemingly more diverse than memory cells, seemed major alloresponse contributors.

Method: immunoSEQ multiplex PCR; TCRdb's copy keeps in-frame clones and lacks some. The data contain about 120,000 clones, about 94% of them singletons. This clone has only a few counts. Antigen: not known. The CDR3 totals 13 residues. V was pared by 4 bases and J by 3 bases, with 12 bases between. Germline CDR1 is GTSNPN and CDR2 is SVGIG (reference sequence). This sequence was found in a human donor in good health. Sequenced: non-Treg CD4+ T cells sorted from blood. The chain recombines TRBV30 with TRBJ1-1; no clear D gene. In DNA form, the CDR3 reads TGTGCCTGGAAGTCAGGCCGGTACACTGAAGCTTTCTTT. Protein sequence: CAWKSGRYTEAFF. Complete variable domain (other parts from reference TRBV30 and TRBJ1-1): SQTIHQWPATLVQPVGSPLSLECTVEGTSNPNLYWYRQAAGRGLQLLFYSVGIGQISSEVPQNLSASRPQDRQFILSSKKLLLSDSGFYLCAWKSGRYTEAFFGQGTRLTVV.